The text below deals with one T cell receptor (beta chain). The sample holds many counts of this clonotype. This clone's antigen is unknown. Per-nucleotide qualities are absent, and no much larger clonotype sits a single base away. This entry comes from a study of human T cells and chemical hapten exposure (dated by TCRdb to the early 2020s). About the full investigation: For sensitization, 2% DPC in acetone was applied to a 2 cm by 2 cm area of upper inner arm skin. Roughly 30 alopecia patients gave blood for TCR sequencing at one to four time points (pre-sensitization, 2, 6 and 24 weeks). Blood samples were taken from patients before sensitization (week 0) and at 2, 6 and about 24 weeks after DPC sensitization. Throughout the study period of 20 to 30 weeks, patients also received therapeutic DPC doses to the scalp every week. Alopecia areata with under or over 50% scalp involvement, alopecia totalis and alopecia universalis were represented in the patient cohort, which was mostly female. This study followed changes in the peripheral blood TCR repertoire in vivo during primary and secondary sensitization of alopecia patients to the hapten diphenylcyclopropenone (DPC). Libraries were combined into a pool for sequencing, and differences in TCR yield between samples came mainly from small differences in library volumes within the pool. Patch tests used Finn chambers with 0.01% DPC on the upper back, scored after 6 days by International Contact Dermatitis Research Group standards.

Paper-wide results and their limitations: After repeated subsampling, the strength of the expansion versus patch-test correlation and the threshold at which it became significant changed. Compared with pre-sensitization or healthy control sets, expanded TCRs formed significantly more large CDR3 similarity clusters, which is consistent with antigen-driven responses. A positive correlation was found between the number of PT1 expanded TCRs and patch test score, with significance reached at thresholds 8, 16 and 32 but not 4. Because all patients had alopecia, a presumed autoimmune disease, the immune response of the patients might differ from that of healthy individuals. The number of TCRs above 1 in 1000 frequency did not change with DPC sensitization; there was no evidence of global repertoire structure alterations.

Library prep was done by RACE. The sequencer was a NextSeq 500. Library preparation attached unique molecular identifiers to individual cDNA molecules for quantitative, reproducible TCR counting. From each blood RNA sample, both TCR alpha and TCR beta chains were sequenced. The paper's data handling went like this. The median number of TCRs per sample was approximately 96,000, ranging from 23,224 to 690,600. The Decombinator software suite was used to annotate the V, J and CDR3 of the TCR reads. For the PS versus PT1 abundance plots, all samples were subsampled to the same number of TCRs (28,000). Expanded TCRs were defined as absent before sensitization and observed at least eight times at the 2-week time point. TCRdb's own reprocessing of the public reads used fastp at Q25 and MiXCR and kept productive beta chains. A single entry per CDR3 protein holds the most common genes and DNA from its merged rows. The V and J calls follow TCRdb's processing rather than the paper's. This sample gives about 52,000 distinct CDR3 sequences in total; approximately 9.9% of them show up just once. In total, the top ten clones hold 16% of the sample.

The sample's time point, from its label and the paper: patch test 3, about 24 weeks after DPC sensitization. Taken with the paper, the label for treatment or condition translates to: therapeutic diphenylcyclopropenone sensitization with weekly scalp DPC. Blood at each patch-test visit was drawn before the patch test was applied. Patients were considered eligible if aged 18 to 70, diagnosed with alopecia and deemed suitable for DPC therapy, and patients were excluded if pregnant. Total RNA was isolated from unfractionated whole blood collected in Tempus Blood RNA tubes. Material: whole blood, obtained in connection with sensitization to the hapten diphenylcyclopropenone (DPC). This TCR came from a woman aged 40-49 years with alopecia areata. Some clones in this sample may be carry-over from other donors' samples.

CDR3 reads: CSARPFDRANTEAFF. The nucleotide sequence reads as follows: TGCAGTGCTAGACCCTTCGACAGGGCGAACACTGAAGCTTTCTTT. The chain couples TRBV20-1 to TRBJ1-1; 7 of the junction bases match TRBD1. Trimmed from V: 2 bases; trimmed from J: 1 base; junction bases lacking a gene match: 7. Taken from cysteine to phenylalanine, the CDR3 has 15 residues. Just CDR3 DNA is preserved here, 45 bases in frame from base 1. The germline V gene (reference sequence) sets CDR1 to DFQATT and CDR2 to SNEGSKA.